The entry that follows covers one T cell receptor beta chain sequence. Libraries were prepared by immunoSEQ multiplex PCR; TCRdb keeps only in-frame clonotypes and omits some of them. The repertoire includes roughly 2.5 million clones, roughly nine tenths of them detected once, and 0.11% to 0.15% sits in the top ten. This entry belongs to a study of shared clonotypes between healthy human individuals. The CDR3 length is 18 residues. From germline, CDR1 is SNHLY and CDR2 FYNNEI. V gave up 6 bases and J gave up 6 bases; unmatched junction bases: 13. V is TRBV2 and J is TRBJ2-3; 15 bases are a match to TRBD2. Sequencing was performed on naive CD4+ T cells sorted from blood. Subset meaning: CD45RA+ positively selected. The clonotype comes from a man younger than 35 in good health. CDR3 in amino acids: CASRRTSGGAGSRDTQYF. CDR3 in DNA: TGTGCCAGCAGAAGGACTAGCGGGGGGGCTGGGAGCCGGGATACGCAGTATTTT.